This T cell receptor beta chain came from a study of control samples from healthy donors and cancer patients. TCRdb keeps only in-frame clones here, not all; method: immunoSEQ multiplex PCR. The sample has fewer than 250,000 clones; around 93% are singletons. Germline trimming cut 2 bases from V and 1 base from J; bases unmatched to any gene: 6. Looked up from germline, CDR1 is SGHVS and CDR2 is FQNEAQ. CDR3 length: 18 residues. The V and J genes are TRBV7-8 and TRBJ2-6; 9 bases map to TRBD1. This TCR derives from a man aged 25-45 years in good health. The source material was blood. CDR3 nucleotide sequence: TGTGCCAGCAGCTTAAGGACAGGGGAGTATTCTGGGGCCAACGTCCTGACTTTC. As protein: CASSLRTGEYSGANVLTF.